The next 22 T cell receptor beta chains were all read from a single sample in a study of shared clonotypes between healthy human individuals. Profiling relied on immunoSEQ multiplex PCR, and the TCRdb table lists in-frame clones only, not all of them. The repertoire holds more than 1 million clones, with approximately 80% as singletons. Source material: memory CD4+ T cells from PBMCs. The subset denotes: CD45RA-negative fraction. Every receptor here comes from a man younger than 35 in good health. Some clones in this sample may be carry-over from other donors' samples.

This chain connects TRBV6-1 to TRBJ1-2, with D possibly being TRBD1 (6 bases). V lost 1 base and J 5 bases, leaving 11 bases between the germline ends. Germline V lookup: CDR1 MNHNS, CDR2 SASEGT. The CDR3 runs to 14 residues. The CDR3 nucleotides are TGTGCCAGCAGTGAAGAACAGGGACTTTATGGCTACACCTTC. This sequence encodes CASSEEQGLYGYTF.

The rearrangement uses TRBV7-2 and TRBJ2-7; D not certain. Germline lookup yields CDR1 SGHTA and CDR2 FQGNSA. There are 13 residues in the CDR3. Trimming took 5 bases from V and 4 from J, leaving 12 bases between them. CDR3 coding DNA: TGTGCCAGCAGCCCAGAAGTGGTTTACGAGCAGTACTTC. It yields the protein CASSPEVVYEQYF. The whole variable domain, filled in from reference TRBV7-2 and TRBJ2-7, reads GAGVSQSPSNKVTEKGKDVELRCDPISGHTALYWYRQSLGQGLEFLIYFQGNSAPDKSGLPSDRFSAERTGGSVSTLTIQRTQQEDSAVYLCASSPEVVYEQYFGPGTRLTVT.

J is TRBJ2-5 and V is TRBV28; tentatively, D is TRBD2 (5 bases). The CDR3 totals 14 residues. The V gene's germline CDR1 is MDHEN and CDR2 SYDVKM. V gave up 7 bases and J gave up 2 bases, with 14 bases separating them. The CDR3 coding sequence is TGTGCCAGCAACACCCTCGGGAAACAAGAGACCCAGTACTTC. Residues: CASNTLGKQETQYF.

V and J are TRBV4-3 and TRBJ2-7; D gene uncertain. Trimming removed 0 bases from V and 5 bases from J, with 8 bases in between. In germline, CDR1 is LGHNA, CDR2 YSLEER. The length of the CDR3 is 13 residues. The CDR3 spells CASSQDRSHEQYF. The CDR3 nucleotides are TGCGCCAGCAGCCAAGATCGGTCGCACGAGCAGTACTTC.

The CDR3 DNA reads as TGTGCCAGCAGACCATCTACGACAGGGTCGGGCACTGAAGCTTTCTTT. Residues: CASRPSTTGSGTEAFF. The chain has TRBV28 and TRBJ1-1; 7 nucleotides match TRBD1. V shed 6 bases and J 4 bases; nucleotides not matched to a gene: 14. The CDR3 is made up of 16 amino acids. Germline V gene lookup returns CDR1 MDHEN and CDR2 SYDVKM.

The chain uses TRBV30 and TRBJ1-4, with D hard to call. This CDR3 comprises 14 residues. V was pared by 8 bases and J by 0 bases, with 13 bases between. Germline V gives CDR1 GTSNPN, CDR2 SVGIG (reference sequence). As DNA, the CDR3 is TGTGCCGGACTACAGTCACCAACTAATGAAAAACTGTTTTTT. It codes for CAGLQSPTNEKLFF.

In this sample, this clone turned up a few times. The CDR3 here is CAIREDRTRAFF. CDR3 nucleotides: TGTGCCATCAGGGAAGACAGAACTCGGGCTTTCTTT. The chain carries TRBV10-3 and TRBJ1-1, with D perhaps TRBD1 (5 bases). The germline V gene has CDR1 ENHRY and CDR2 SYGVKD. The CDR3 runs 12 residues. V shed 6 bases and J shed 11 bases, with 16 bases lying between them.

Regarding this clone: The sample has other DNA sequences that encode this CDR3 too. The chain employs TRBV28 and TRBJ1-4, with D unresolved. The ends were cut back, 4 bases at V and 7 bases at J, with 10 bases in the middle. Germline values: CDR1 MDHEN, CDR2 SYDVKM. The CDR3 has 13 amino acids. For the CDR3, the DNA is TGTGCCAGCAGTTCGGGCCAGCGTGAAAAACTGTTTTTT. This codes for CASSSGQREKLFF.

The chain combines TRBV9 with TRBJ1-3, with a possible D match to TRBD1 (5 bases). V lost 4 bases to trimming and J lost 0 bases, with 17 bases between them. This CDR3 is built from 17 residues. Germline loops: CDR1 SGDLS, CDR2 YYNGEE. The CDR3 here is CASSPRGYGSSGNTIYF. CDR3 coding DNA: TGTGCCAGCAGCCCGCGGGGGTACGGAAGCTCTGGAAACACCATATATTTT.

The chain uses TRBV6-6 and TRBJ1-2, with no clear D. V shed 5 bases and J shed 2 bases, with 9 bases lying between them. Germline-derived CDR1 and CDR2 are MNHNY and SVGAGI (reference sequence). The CDR3 has 13 amino acids. CDR3 in DNA: TGTGCCAGCAGTCGACAAGAGAACTATGGCTACACCTTC. It yields the protein CASSRQENYGYTF.

The chain has TRBV2 and TRBJ1-1; D is uncertain. V was shortened by 6 bases and J by 5 bases, with 19 bases between the two germline ends. CDR1 and CDR2 (germline): SNHLY, FYNNEI. This CDR3 is 15 amino acids long. Written as DNA, the CDR3 is TGTGCCAGCAGCCTCCATGAGACCGGAGGGACTGAAGCTTTCTTT. Its translation: CASSLHETGGTEAFF.

The genes are TRBV7-9 and TRBJ2-2; D is ambiguous. There are 15 residues in the CDR3. V was pared by 0 bases and J by 6 bases, with 11 bases between. Germline V gene sequence: CDR1 SEHNR, CDR2 FQNEAQ (reference sequence). CDR3 loop: CASSLATTGAGELFF. The CDR3 DNA is TGTGCCAGCAGCTTAGCGACGACGGGCGCCGGGGAGCTGTTTTTT. Complete variable domain (other parts from reference TRBV7-9 and TRBJ2-2): DTGVSQNPRHKITKRGQNVTFRCDPISEHNRLYWYRQTLGQGPEFLTYFQNEAQLEKSRLLSDRFSAERPKGSFSTLEIQRTEQGDSAMYLCASSLATTGAGELFFGEGSRLTVL.

The chain links TRBV4-3 to TRBJ2-1; 9 bases are a match to TRBD2. This CDR3 contains 16 residues. V dropped 1 base and J dropped 9; count of bases not matched to a gene: 10. Germline CDR1 and CDR2: LGHNA and YSLEER. Here the CDR3 reads CASSQGLAGIEGEQFF. For the CDR3, the DNA is TGCGCCAGCAGCCAAGGTCTAGCGGGAATAGAGGGTGAGCAGTTCTTC.

The gene calls are TRBV20-1 and TRBJ2-5, with D unclear. Trimming took off 7 bases at V and 3 bases at J, with 9 bases between the two ends. Germline V lookup: CDR1 DFQATT, CDR2 SNEGSKA (reference sequence). This CDR3 is built from 11 residues. CDR3 loop: CSVRFEETQYF. CDR3 bases: TGCAGTGTTAGGTTCGAAGAGACCCAGTACTTC.

This chain joins TRBV28 and TRBJ2-6, with D possibly matching TRBD1 (6 bases). The V gene's germline CDR1 is MDHEN and CDR2 SYDVKM. V lost 6 bases to trimming and J lost 0 bases, with 12 bases between them. This CDR3 has 16 residues. CDR3: CASRTGFFSGANVLTF. The CDR3 DNA reads as TGTGCCAGCAGAACAGGGTTTTTCTCTGGGGCCAACGTCCTGACTTTC.

This clone was recorded once. This CDR3 reads CSVGHSGRGDTQYF. The CDR3 coding sequence is TGCAGCGTGGGCCATAGCGGGAGGGGAGATACGCAGTATTTT. The J gene is TRBJ2-3, the V gene TRBV29-1, with TRBD2 matching 11 bases. Trimming took 6 bases from V and 5 from J; bases not matched to a gene: 7. The CDR3 loop spans 14 amino acids. Germline CDR1 is SQVTM and CDR2 is ANQGSEA.

The chain joins TRBV27 to TRBJ2-7; D is tentatively TRBD1 or TRBD2 (6 bases each). CDR3 length: 16 residues. Trimming took 2 bases from V and 2 from J, leaving 16 bases between them. Looked up from germline, CDR1 is MNHEY and CDR2 is SMNVEV (reference sequence). CDR3 region: CASSLVGGALAYEQYF. The CDR3 nucleotides are TGTGCCAGCAGTTTAGTGGGGGGCGCGCTTGCCTACGAGCAGTACTTC.

This sequence joins TRBV10-1 and TRBJ2-1; a possible D gene is TRBD2 (7 bases). The CDR3 has 16 amino acids. The germline V gene has CDR1 WNHNN and CDR2 SYGVQD (reference sequence). Trimming took off 7 bases at V and 2 bases at J, with 18 bases between the two ends. The CDR3 bases are TGCGCCAGCATCGAGGGGGGGCGGGTCACCTACAATGAGCAGTTCTTC. Its translation is CASIEGGRVTYNEQFF.

This clone was picked up many times. Other DNA sequences within the sample encode an identical CDR3. V gene TRBV7-2 combines with J gene TRBJ1-5; TRBD1 might be the D (6 bases). The CDR3 is 14 amino acids. V lost 1 base and J 4 bases, leaving 8 bases between the germline ends. CDR1 SGHTA and CDR2 FQGNSA come from the germline V gene. The CDR3 nucleotides read TGTGCCAGCAGCTTAGGGCAGGGGAATCAGCCCCAGCATTTT. Its protein product is CASSLGQGNQPQHF.

The table lists this clone with many counts. The V gene is TRBV28, the J gene TRBJ2-7; TRBD2 agrees at 7 bases. The V and J ends lost 6 bases and 0 bases, in that order; junction bases with no gene match: 8. The CDR3 is 15 residues long. The germline gives CDR1 MDHEN, CDR2 SYDVKM. The CDR3 is CASSPAGTTSYEQYF. The DNA of the CDR3 is TGTGCCAGCAGCCCAGCGGGAACAACCTCCTACGAGCAGTACTTC.

A single count supports this clone. The rearrangement joins TRBV4-3 to TRBJ2-7; D may be TRBD1 (5 bases). CDR3 length: 16 amino acids. The V gene's germline CDR1 is LGHNA and CDR2 YSLEER. V gave up 1 base and J gave up 0 bases, with 13 bases separating them. CDR3 DNA: TGCGCCAGCAGCCAAGCCCCAACAAGGGGCTCCTACGAGCAGTACTTC. The encoded protein is CASSQAPTRGSYEQYF.

The rearrangement links TRBV6-5 to TRBJ2-7; D is ambiguous. The germline V gene encodes CDR1 MNHEY and CDR2 SVGAGI. V lost 6 bases and J lost 6, with 21 bases in between. The CDR3 is made up of 15 amino acids. CDR3 DNA sequence: TGTGCCAGCAGAACCATCGACCGCACCCCTCCCGAGCAGTACTTC. Its protein product is CASRTIDRTPPEQYF.